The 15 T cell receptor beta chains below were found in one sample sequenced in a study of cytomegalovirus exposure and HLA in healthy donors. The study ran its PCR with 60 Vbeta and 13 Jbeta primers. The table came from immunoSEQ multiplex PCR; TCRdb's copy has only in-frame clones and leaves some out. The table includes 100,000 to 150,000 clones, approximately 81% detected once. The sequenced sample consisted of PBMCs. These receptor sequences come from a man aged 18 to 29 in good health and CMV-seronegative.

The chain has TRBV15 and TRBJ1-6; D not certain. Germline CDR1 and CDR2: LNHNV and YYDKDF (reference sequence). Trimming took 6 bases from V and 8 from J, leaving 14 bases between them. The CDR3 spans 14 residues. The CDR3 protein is CATSHSPTDSPLHF. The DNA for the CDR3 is TGTGCCACCAGTCACAGCCCTACAGATTCACCCCTCCACTTT.

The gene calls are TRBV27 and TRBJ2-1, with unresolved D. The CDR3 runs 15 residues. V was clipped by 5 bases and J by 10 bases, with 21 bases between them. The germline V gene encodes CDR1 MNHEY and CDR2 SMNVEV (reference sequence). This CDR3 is CASSPTLTGFREQFF. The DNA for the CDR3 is TGTGCCAGCAGTCCAACCTTGACGGGTTTTCGGGAGCAGTTCTTC.

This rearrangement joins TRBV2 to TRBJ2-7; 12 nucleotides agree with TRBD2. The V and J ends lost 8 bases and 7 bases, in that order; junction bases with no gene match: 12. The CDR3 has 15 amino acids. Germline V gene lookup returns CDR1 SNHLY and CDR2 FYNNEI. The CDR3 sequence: CASYTTSGGLGEQYF. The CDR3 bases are TGTGCCAGCTACACGACTAGCGGGGGTCTGGGGGAGCAGTACTTC.

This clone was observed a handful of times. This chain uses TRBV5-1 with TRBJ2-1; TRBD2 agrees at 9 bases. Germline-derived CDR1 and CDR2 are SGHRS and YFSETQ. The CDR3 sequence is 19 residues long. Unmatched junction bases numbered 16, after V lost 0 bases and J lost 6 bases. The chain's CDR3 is CASSLVSSHWASGANEQFF. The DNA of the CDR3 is TGCGCCAGCAGCTTGGTCTCGTCGCACTGGGCTAGCGGGGCCAATGAGCAGTTCTTC.

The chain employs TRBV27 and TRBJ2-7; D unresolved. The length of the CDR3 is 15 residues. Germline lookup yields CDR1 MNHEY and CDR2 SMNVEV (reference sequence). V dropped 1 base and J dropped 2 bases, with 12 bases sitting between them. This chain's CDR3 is CASSLFGPIPYEQYF. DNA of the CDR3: TGTGCCAGCAGTTTATTTGGGCCGATTCCCTACGAGCAGTACTTC.

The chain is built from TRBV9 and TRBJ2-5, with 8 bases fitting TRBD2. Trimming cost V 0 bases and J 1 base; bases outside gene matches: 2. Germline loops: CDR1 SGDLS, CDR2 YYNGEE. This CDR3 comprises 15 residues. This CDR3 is CASSVAGGSQETQYF. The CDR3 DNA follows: TGTGCCAGCAGCGTAGCGGGGGGGTCCCAAGAGACCCAGTACTTC.

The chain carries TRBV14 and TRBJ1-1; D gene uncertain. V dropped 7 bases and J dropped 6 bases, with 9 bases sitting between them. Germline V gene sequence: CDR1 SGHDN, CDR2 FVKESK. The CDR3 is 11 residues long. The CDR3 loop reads CASKSFAEAFF. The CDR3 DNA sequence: TGTGCCAGCAAATCCTTCGCTGAAGCTTTCTTT. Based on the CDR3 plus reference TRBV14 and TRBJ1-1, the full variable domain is EAGVTQFPSHSVIEKGQTVTLRCDPISGHDNLYWYRRVMGKEIKFLLHFVKESKQDESGMPNNRFLAERTGGTYSTLKVQPAELEDSGVYFCASKSFAEAFFGQGTRLTVV.

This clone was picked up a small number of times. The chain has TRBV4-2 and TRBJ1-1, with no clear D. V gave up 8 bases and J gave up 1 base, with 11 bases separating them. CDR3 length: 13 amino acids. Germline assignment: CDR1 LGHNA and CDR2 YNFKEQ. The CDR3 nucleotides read TGTGCCAGCGGGAGGAGCTCGAACACTGAAGCTTTCTTT. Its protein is CASGRSSNTEAFF.

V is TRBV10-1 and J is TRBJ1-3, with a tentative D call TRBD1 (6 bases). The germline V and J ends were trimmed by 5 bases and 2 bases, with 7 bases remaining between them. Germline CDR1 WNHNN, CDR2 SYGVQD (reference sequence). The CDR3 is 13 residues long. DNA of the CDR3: TGCGCCAGCAGTTCAGGGGCTGGAAACACCATATATTTT. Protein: CASSSGAGNTIYF.

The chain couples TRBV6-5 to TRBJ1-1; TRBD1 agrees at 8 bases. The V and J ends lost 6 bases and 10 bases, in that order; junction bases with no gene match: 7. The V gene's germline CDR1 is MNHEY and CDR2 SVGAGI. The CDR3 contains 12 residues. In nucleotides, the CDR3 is TGTGCCAGCAGAAATGACAGGGGAGTAGCTTTCTTT. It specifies CASRNDRGVAFF.

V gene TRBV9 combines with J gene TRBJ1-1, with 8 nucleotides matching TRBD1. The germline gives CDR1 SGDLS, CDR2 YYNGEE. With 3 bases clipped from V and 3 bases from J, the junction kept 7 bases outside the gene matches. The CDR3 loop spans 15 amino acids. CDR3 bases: TGTGCCAGCAGCGCCCTACCACAGGGGGACACTGAAGCTTTCTTT. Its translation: CASSALPQGDTEAFF.

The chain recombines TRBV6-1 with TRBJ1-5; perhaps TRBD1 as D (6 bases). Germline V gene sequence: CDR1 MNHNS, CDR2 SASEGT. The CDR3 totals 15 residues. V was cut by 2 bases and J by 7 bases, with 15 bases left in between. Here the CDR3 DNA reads TGTGCCAGCAGTGAATATTTACAGGGAAGCCAGCCCCAGCATTTT. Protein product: CASSEYLQGSQPQHF.

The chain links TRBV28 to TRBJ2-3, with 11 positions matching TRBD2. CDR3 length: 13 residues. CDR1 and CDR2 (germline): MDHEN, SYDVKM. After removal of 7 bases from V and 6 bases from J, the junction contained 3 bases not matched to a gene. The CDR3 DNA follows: TGTGCCAGCACCGTAGCGGGGGGGGATACGCAGTATTTT. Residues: CASTVAGGDTQYF.

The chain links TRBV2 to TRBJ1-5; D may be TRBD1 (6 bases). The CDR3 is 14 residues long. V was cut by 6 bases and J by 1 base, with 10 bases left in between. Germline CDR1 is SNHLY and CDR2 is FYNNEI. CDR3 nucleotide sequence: TGTGCCAGCAGGGTCACAGGGAGCAATCAGCCCCAGCATTTT. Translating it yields CASRVTGSNQPQHF.

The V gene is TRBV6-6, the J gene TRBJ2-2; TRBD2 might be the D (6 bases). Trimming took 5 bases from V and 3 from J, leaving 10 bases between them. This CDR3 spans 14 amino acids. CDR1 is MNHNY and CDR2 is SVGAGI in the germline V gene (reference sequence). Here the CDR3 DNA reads TGTGCCAGCAGTACGGGGGTTGACACCGGGGAGCTGTTTTTT. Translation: CASSTGVDTGELFF.